These 18 T cell receptor beta chains came from one sample sequenced in a study of cytomegalovirus exposure and HLA in healthy donors. 60 Vbeta and 13 Jbeta primers were used in PCR. Sequencing was performed with immunoSEQ multiplex PCR; in TCRdb, only in-frame clones are kept and a portion is missing. This sample has 100,000 to 120,000 clones, with over 65% found just once. The sample consisted of PBMCs. These receptors originate from a woman between 18 and 29 years old in good health and CMV-seronegative.

This clone was picked up one time. The V and J genes are TRBV4-2 and TRBJ1-5; a possible D gene is TRBD1 (5 bases). Trimming cost V 2 bases and J 4 bases, with 18 bases left between them. The V gene's germline CDR1 is LGHNA and CDR2 YNFKEQ. The CDR3 runs 17 residues. CDR3 region: CASSQTLPTGGNQPQHF. CDR3 DNA sequence: TGTGCCAGCAGCCAAACTCTCCCTACCGGGGGTAATCAGCCCCAGCATTTT.

The J gene is TRBJ1-1, the V gene TRBV19; unclear D gene. Per the germline V gene, CDR1 is LNHDA and CDR2 is SQIVND (reference sequence). V lost 5 bases and J lost 5, with 3 bases in between. The length of the CDR3 is 10 residues. The CDR3 DNA is TGTGCCAGTAGTCAGACTGAAGCTTTCTTT. Translated: CASSQTEAFF.

This chain links TRBV6-1 with TRBJ2-5; D might be TRBD2 (6 bases). This CDR3 comprises 13 residues. V was clipped by 6 bases and J by 5 bases, with 13 bases between them. Germline V gene sequence: CDR1 MNHNS, CDR2 SASEGT. CDR3 region: CASRPGTLETQYF. In DNA form, the CDR3 reads TGTGCCAGCAGACCCGGGACTTTGGAGACCCAGTACTTC.

This chain joins TRBV11-2 and TRBJ2-1; 10 positions agree with TRBD2. The CDR3 is 16 residues long. With 4 bases clipped from V and 8 bases from J, the junction kept 11 bases outside the gene matches. In germline, CDR1 is SGHAT, CDR2 FQNNGV. CDR3 region: CASSSNPGLASHEQFF. CDR3 DNA sequence: TGTGCCAGCAGCTCAAATCCGGGACTAGCGAGCCATGAGCAGTTCTTC.

This clone has just a few counts. Written as DNA, the CDR3 is TGTGCCAGCAGCTTGGCCACTAGCGGGGGGGAGTACGAGCAGTACGTC. Encoded protein: CASSLATSGGEYEQYV. The chain recombines TRBV5-6 with TRBJ2-7; 13 bases line up with TRBD2. Germline CDR1 SGHDT, CDR2 YYEEEE. The CDR3 consists of 16 residues. The ends lost 0 bases at V and 4 bases at J; junction bases unmatched: 4.

The chain links TRBV5-1 to TRBJ2-7; TRBD1 aligns across 12 bases. This CDR3 contains 15 residues. CDR1 is SGHRS, CDR2 YFSETQ, per germline. Losses at the gene ends were 4 bases for V and 3 bases for J; bases not matched to a gene: 5. The DNA for the CDR3 is TGCGCCAGCAGCGAAGGGACAGGGGGCGGCTACGAGCAGTACGTC. Its translation: CASSEGTGGGYEQYV.

This rearrangement joins TRBV5-4 to TRBJ2-1; 8 bases map to TRBD2. Germline V gene data show CDR1 as SGHNT and CDR2 as YYREEE (reference sequence). The CDR3 loop spans 15 amino acids. V was clipped by 3 bases and J by 0 bases; unmatched bases: 2. CDR3 nucleotides: TGTGCCAGCAGCTGGGGACTAGACTCCTACAATGAGCAGTTCTTC. Protein sequence: CASSWGLDSYNEQFF.

V usage is TRBV7-2 and J usage is TRBJ2-3; 7 bases match TRBD2. Germline lookup yields CDR1 SGHTA and CDR2 FQGNSA. V lost 1 base to trimming and J lost 3 bases; unmatched junction nucleotides: 7. This CDR3 comprises 16 residues. CDR3 amino acids: CASSLDPAGVTDTQYF. The CDR3 nucleotides are TGTGCCAGCAGCTTAGACCCCGCGGGGGTGACAGATACGCAGTATTTT.

This clone was counted a single time. The chain joins TRBV28 to TRBJ2-7; no definite D call. This CDR3 is built from 11 residues. In germline, CDR1 is MDHEN, CDR2 SYDVKM. Trimming took off 3 bases at V and 7 bases at J, with 7 bases between the two ends. CDR3 DNA: TGTGCCAGCAGTTTCCACTTTGAGCAGTACTTC. Translation: CASSFHFEQYF.

CDR3 nucleotide sequence: TGTGCCAGCAGTGACTTGGACAGGTTCTATGGCTACACCTTC. Translation gives CASSDLDRFYGYTF. The rearrangement joins TRBV2 to TRBJ1-2; TRBD1 aligns across 7 bases. CDR1 is SNHLY and CDR2 is FYNNEI in the germline V gene. The CDR3 extends over 14 amino acids. V shed 3 bases and J 4 bases; nucleotides not matched to a gene: 5.

The chain combines TRBV19 with TRBJ1-1, with TRBD1 matching 7 bases. Trimming took 6 bases from V and 3 from J; bases not matched to a gene: 7. There are 14 residues in the CDR3. Germline CDR1 LNHDA, CDR2 SQIVND (reference sequence). The CDR3 spells CASSKSQGDTEAFF. The CDR3 DNA reads as TGTGCCAGTAGCAAAAGCCAGGGGGACACTGAAGCTTTCTTT.

V and J are TRBV9 and TRBJ2-3, with D possibly matching TRBD1 (6 bases). Between the trimmed V and J ends, which lost 7 bases and 3 bases, there was a span of 9 bases. Per germline, CDR1 SGDLS and CDR2 YYNGEE. The CDR3 runs 12 residues. CDR3 nucleotide sequence: TGTGCCAGCGGCACAGGGACAGATACGCAGTATTTT. This translates into CASGTGTDTQYF.

The V call is TRBV6-1, the J call TRBJ1-1; D is undetermined. Looked up from germline, CDR1 is MNHNS and CDR2 is SASEGT. V was cut by 4 bases and J by 5 bases, with 5 bases left in between. The CDR3 is made up of 11 amino acids. CDR3 in DNA: TGTGCCAGCAGTGTCGGTACTGAAGCTTTCTTT. Translation gives CASSVGTEAFF.

The chain links TRBV4-1 to TRBJ2-7; 8 bases map to TRBD2. This CDR3 has 14 amino acids. V dropped 4 bases and J dropped 4; count of bases not matched to a gene: 6. Germline V lookup: CDR1 MGHRA, CDR2 YSYEKL. CDR3 amino acids: CASSPREGEYEQYV. In DNA, the CDR3 is TGCGCCAGCAGCCCTCGGGAGGGTGAATACGAGCAGTACGTC.

The J gene is TRBJ1-2, the V gene TRBV10-3, with 7 bases aligning to TRBD1. CDR3 length equals 13 residues. Germline V gene data show CDR1 as ENHRY and CDR2 as SYGVKD. Trimming removed 6 bases from V and 1 base from J; junction bases left unmatched: 2. In DNA, the CDR3 is TGTGCCATCAGCGGACAGGTTAACTATGGCTACACCTTC. Translating gives CAISGQVNYGYTF.

The chain couples TRBV28 to TRBJ2-7; D uncertain. The CDR3 is made up of 12 amino acids. Germline CDR1 reads MDHEN; CDR2 reads SYDVKM. V was cut by 5 bases and J by 9 bases, with 14 bases left in between. The CDR3 bases are TGTGCCAGCAGTCCCCTCTTGCGGCCGCAGTACTTC. Translating gives CASSPLLRPQYF.

This clone came up a few times. This chain joins TRBV7-9 and TRBJ1-1, with a weak D call TRBD1 (6 bases). Trimming removed 2 bases from V and 4 bases from J, with 11 bases in between. This CDR3 contains 14 residues. Germline V gene sequence: CDR1 SEHNR, CDR2 FQNEAQ (reference sequence). The CDR3 DNA follows: TGTGCCAGCAGCTTATTAGCCAGGGGCACTGAAGCTTTCTTT. Its protein is CASSLLARGTEAFF. Complete variable domain (other parts from reference TRBV7-9 and TRBJ1-1): DTGVSQNPRHKITKRGQNVTFRCDPISEHNRLYWYRQTLGQGPEFLTYFQNEAQLEKSRLLSDRFSAERPKGSFSTLEIQRTEQGDSAMYLCASSLLARGTEAFFGQGTRLTVV.

CDR3: CASSLGTGMETQYF. The CDR3 bases are TGTGCCAGCAGTCTCGGGACAGGCATGGAAACCCAGTACTTC. The chain joins TRBV2 to TRBJ2-5, with 8 nucleotides matching TRBD1. From germline, CDR1 is SNHLY and CDR2 FYNNEI. The trim removed 5 bases at V and 8 bases at J, leaving 10 bases unmatched. The CDR3 sequence is 14 residues long.